Presented here are 13 T cell receptor beta chains from one specimen sequenced in a study of T-cell memory formation after mild COVID-19. In TCRdb, the 5' RACE reads were re-called with MiXCR into one record per CDR3 protein. This table has around 300,000 distinct CDR3 sequences, over 10% appearing once. Sequenced: PBMCs or a T cell subset sorted from them (not recorded which). The receptor source for this set is a man between 18 and 35 years old who had mild COVID-19 (a few samples of this study predate the infection). Cell type and time point are not known.

The rearrangement links TRBV4-1 to TRBJ1-3; D is perhaps TRBD1 (6 bases). Germline lookup yields CDR1 MGHRA and CDR2 YSYEKL. Trimming removed 0 bases from V and 4 bases from J, with 19 bases in between. The CDR3 is made up of 18 amino acids. CDR3 protein: CASSQDRRGEGLGNTIYF. Written as DNA, the CDR3 is TGCGCCAGCAGCCAAGATCGGAGGGGGGAAGGCCTGGGAAACACCATATATTTT.

The V and J genes are TRBV4-2 and TRBJ2-5, with 9 bases fitting TRBD1. Germline assignment: CDR1 LGHNA and CDR2 YNFKEQ. Germline trimming cut 2 bases from V and 4 bases from J; bases unmatched to any gene: 14. The CDR3 is 18 residues long. The CDR3 here is CASSQRGGQGLRAETQYF. The CDR3 DNA follows: TGTGCCAGCAGCCAACGTGGGGGACAGGGCCTTCGGGCAGAGACCCAGTACTTC.

This clonotype occurred many times. The J gene is TRBJ2-5, the V gene TRBV11-2; TRBD2 might be the D (7 bases). V shed 1 base and J shed 4 bases, with 10 bases lying between them. There are 14 residues in the CDR3. Germline CDR1 SGHAT, CDR2 FQNNGV. The CDR3 is CASSLGGGGETQYF. The CDR3, as DNA: TGTGCCAGCAGCTTAGGGGGGGGCGGAGAGACCCAGTACTTC.

In its sample, this clonotype was seen a few times. This chain connects TRBV7-9 to TRBJ2-7, with 9 nucleotides matching TRBD1. Germline values: CDR1 SEHNR, CDR2 FQNEAQ (reference sequence). Trimming at V came to 4 bases and at J to 3 bases, leaving 4 bases not matched to a gene. This CDR3 comprises 14 residues. CDR3 in DNA: TGTGCCAGCAGCTCCAACAGGGGGCACTACGAGCAGTACTTC. It specifies CASSSNRGHYEQYF.

V gene TRBV6-5 combines with J gene TRBJ2-2; TRBD1 matches at 7 bases. Germline V gives CDR1 MNHEY, CDR2 SVGAGI. Trimming took 6 bases from V and 5 from J; bases not matched to a gene: 6. The CDR3 is made up of 14 amino acids. The CDR3 DNA reads as TGTGCCAGCAGGAGACAGGGATGGACCGGGGAGCTGTTTTTT. This sequence encodes CASRRQGWTGELFF.

This clonotype occurred a few times. V and J are TRBV7-2 and TRBJ2-7, with a possible D match to TRBD1 (6 bases). Germline V gene sequence: CDR1 SGHTA, CDR2 FQGNSA. The CDR3 has 12 residues. V was cut by 8 bases and J by 3 bases, with 11 bases left in between. The CDR3, as DNA: TGTGCCAGCGGGACATGGGGCTACGAGCAGTACTTC. This codes for CASGTWGYEQYF.

This clonotype came up a few times. This chain uses TRBV6-6 with TRBJ2-7; 7 nucleotides agree with TRBD2. This CDR3 has 17 amino acids. Per the germline V gene, CDR1 is MNHNY and CDR2 is SVGAGI (reference sequence). The junction had 14 bases not matched to a gene; V was cut back by 6 bases and J by 0 bases. CDR3 loop: CASSTHTGGWLSYEQYF. In DNA, the CDR3 is TGTGCCAGCAGCACCCACACGGGGGGTTGGCTCTCCTACGAGCAGTACTTC.

The chain joins TRBV21-1 to TRBJ2-3; the D call of TRBD1 is as the table states it, not checked on the DNA. TRBV21-1 has pseudogene status. The CDR3 runs to 17 residues. In DNA form, the CDR3 reads TGCTCCAGCAGCCCCGCTCGGGGGCGGGGGGTCACAGATACGCAGTATTTT. This encodes CSSSPARGRGVTDTQYF.

The chain links TRBV7-9 to TRBJ2-5; 7 bases agree with TRBD1. The CDR3 runs 13 residues. From germline, CDR1 is SEHNR and CDR2 FQNEAQ (reference sequence). V trimming: 5 bases; J trimming: 4 bases; junction bases outside the gene matches: 4. The DNA for the CDR3 is TGTGCCAGCAGCCATCGACAGGGAGAGACCCAGTACTTC. Amino acids: CASSHRQGETQYF. Full variable domain (rest looked up from reference TRBV7-9 and TRBJ2-5): DTGVSQNPRHKITKRGQNVTFRCDPISEHNRLYWYRQTLGQGPEFLTYFQNEAQLEKSRLLSDRFSAERPKGSFSTLEIQRTEQGDSAMYLCASSHRQGETQYFGPGTRLLVL.

At least ten counts were recorded for this clonotype. V and J are TRBV5-1 and TRBJ2-4; D might be TRBD2 (7 bases). The CDR3 has 14 amino acids. Germline CDR1 is SGHRS and CDR2 is YFSETQ. The V end was cut by 0 bases, the J end by 7 bases, with 11 bases between. DNA of the CDR3: TGCGCCAGCAGCTTGGCGGGGGGCGTGAACATTCAGTACTTC. Translating gives CASSLAGGVNIQYF.

This sequence joins TRBV5-1 and TRBJ2-2; TRBD2 agrees at 7 bases. The CDR3 covers 15 residues. The V gene end was trimmed by 4 bases and the J gene end by 6 bases; junction bases not matched to a gene: 9. The V gene's germline CDR1 is SGHRS and CDR2 YFSETQ. CDR3 coding DNA: TGCGCCAGCAGCCTAAACCGACTAGCCCCCGGGGAGCTGTTTTTT. Translated: CASSLNRLAPGELFF.

This clonotype was recorded a few times. The J gene is TRBJ1-2, the V gene TRBV19, with D possibly matching TRBD1 (5 bases). Trimming removed 3 bases from V and 1 base from J, with 12 bases in between. The CDR3 length is 15 residues. CDR1 and CDR2 (germline): LNHDA, SQIVND (reference sequence). The CDR3 DNA reads TGTGCCAGTAGTATCGCGGGACGGTTTAACTATGGCTACACCTTC. Translated: CASSIAGRFNYGYTF.

The V and J genes are TRBV6-5 and TRBJ2-2; no firm D call. The V gene's germline CDR1 is MNHEY and CDR2 SVGAGI. Trimming cost V 2 bases and J 6 bases, with 13 bases left between them. This CDR3 is built from 15 residues. The CDR3 spells CASSYQVSLAGELFF. CDR3 nucleotide sequence: TGTGCCAGCAGTTACCAGGTTTCCCTTGCCGGGGAGCTGTTTTTT.